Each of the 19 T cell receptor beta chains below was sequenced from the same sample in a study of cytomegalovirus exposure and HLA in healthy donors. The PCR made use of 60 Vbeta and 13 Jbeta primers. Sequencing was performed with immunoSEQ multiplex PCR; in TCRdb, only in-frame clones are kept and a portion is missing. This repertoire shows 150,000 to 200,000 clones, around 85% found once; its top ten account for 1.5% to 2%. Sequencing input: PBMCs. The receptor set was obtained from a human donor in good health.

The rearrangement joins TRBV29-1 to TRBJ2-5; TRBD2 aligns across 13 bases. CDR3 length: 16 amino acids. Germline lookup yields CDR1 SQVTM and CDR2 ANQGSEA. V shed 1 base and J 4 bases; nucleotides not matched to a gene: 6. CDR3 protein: CSVEVGTSGVAETQYF. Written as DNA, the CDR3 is TGCAGCGTTGAAGTCGGGACTAGCGGGGTGGCAGAGACCCAGTACTTC.

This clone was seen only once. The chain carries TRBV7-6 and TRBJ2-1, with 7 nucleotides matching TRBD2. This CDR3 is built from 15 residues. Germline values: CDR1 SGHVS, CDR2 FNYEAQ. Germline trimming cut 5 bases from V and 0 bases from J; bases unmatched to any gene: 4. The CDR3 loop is CASSPLAGSYNEQFF. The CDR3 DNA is TGTGCCAGCAGCCCATTAGCGGGCTCCTACAATGAGCAGTTCTTC.

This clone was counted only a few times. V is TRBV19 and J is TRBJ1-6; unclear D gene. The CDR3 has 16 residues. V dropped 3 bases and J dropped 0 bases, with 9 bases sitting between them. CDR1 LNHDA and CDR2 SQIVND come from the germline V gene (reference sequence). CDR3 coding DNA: TGTGCCAGTAGTATCGGCGGACTCTCCTATAATTCACCCCTCCACTTT. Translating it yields CASSIGGLSYNSPLHF. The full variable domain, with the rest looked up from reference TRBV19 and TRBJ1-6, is DGGITQSPKYLFRKEGQNVTLSCEQNLNHDAMYWYRQDPGQGLRLIYYSQIVNDFQKGDIAEGYSVSREKKESFPLTVTSAQKNPTAFYLCASSIGGLSYNSPLHFGNGTRLTVT.

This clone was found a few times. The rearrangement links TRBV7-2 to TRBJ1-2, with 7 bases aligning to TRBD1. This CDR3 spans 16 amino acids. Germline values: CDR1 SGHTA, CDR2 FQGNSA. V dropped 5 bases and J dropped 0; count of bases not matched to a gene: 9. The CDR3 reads CASSRPRDSANYGYTF. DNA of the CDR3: TGTGCCAGCAGCCGTCCCAGGGACAGCGCTAACTATGGCTACACCTTC.

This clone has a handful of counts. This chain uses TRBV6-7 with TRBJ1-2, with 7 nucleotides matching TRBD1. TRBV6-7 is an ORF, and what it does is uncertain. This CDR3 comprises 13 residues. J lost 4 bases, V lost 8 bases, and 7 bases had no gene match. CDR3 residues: CASPRNRGYGYTF. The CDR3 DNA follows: TGTGCCAGCCCCCGCAACAGGGGCTATGGCTACACCTTC.

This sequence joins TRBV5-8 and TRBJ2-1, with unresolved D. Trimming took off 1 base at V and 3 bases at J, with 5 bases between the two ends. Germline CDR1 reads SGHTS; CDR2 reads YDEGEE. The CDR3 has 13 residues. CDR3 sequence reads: CASSLTRYNEQFF. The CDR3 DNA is TGTGCCAGCAGCTTGACTCGCTACAATGAGCAGTTCTTC.

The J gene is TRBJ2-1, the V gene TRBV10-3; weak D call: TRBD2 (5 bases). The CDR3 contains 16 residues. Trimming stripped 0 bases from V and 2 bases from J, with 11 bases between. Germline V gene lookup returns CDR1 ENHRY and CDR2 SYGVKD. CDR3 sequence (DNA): TGTGCCATCAGTGAGTCGAGGAGCGGAGCCTACAATGAGCAGTTCTTC. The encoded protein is CAISESRSGAYNEQFF.

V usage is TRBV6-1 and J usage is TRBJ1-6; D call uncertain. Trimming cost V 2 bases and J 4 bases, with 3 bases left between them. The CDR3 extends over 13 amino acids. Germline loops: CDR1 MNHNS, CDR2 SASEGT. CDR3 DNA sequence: TGTGCCAGCAGTGAACCGTATAATTCACCCCTCCACTTT. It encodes CASSEPYNSPLHF.

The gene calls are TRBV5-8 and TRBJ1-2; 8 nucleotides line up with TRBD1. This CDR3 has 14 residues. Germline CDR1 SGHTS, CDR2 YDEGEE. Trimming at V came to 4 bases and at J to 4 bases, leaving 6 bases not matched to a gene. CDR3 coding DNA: TGTGCCAGCAGCCTGACAGGGGTCAGCTATGGCTACACCTTC. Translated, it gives CASSLTGVSYGYTF.

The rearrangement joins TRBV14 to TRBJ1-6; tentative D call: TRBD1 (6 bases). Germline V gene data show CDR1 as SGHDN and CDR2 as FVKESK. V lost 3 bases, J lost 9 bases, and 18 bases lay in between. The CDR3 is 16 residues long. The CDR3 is CASSQTGSHLLSPLHF. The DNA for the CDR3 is TGTGCCAGCAGCCAGACAGGATCTCACCTCCTTTCACCCCTCCACTTT.

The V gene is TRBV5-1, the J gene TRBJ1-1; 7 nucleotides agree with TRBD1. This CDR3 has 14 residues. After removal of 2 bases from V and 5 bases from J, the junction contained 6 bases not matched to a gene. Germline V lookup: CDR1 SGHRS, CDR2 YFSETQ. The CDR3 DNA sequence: TGCGCCAGCAGCTTCGGGGACAGAGGTACTGAAGCTTTCTTT. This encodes CASSFGDRGTEAFF.

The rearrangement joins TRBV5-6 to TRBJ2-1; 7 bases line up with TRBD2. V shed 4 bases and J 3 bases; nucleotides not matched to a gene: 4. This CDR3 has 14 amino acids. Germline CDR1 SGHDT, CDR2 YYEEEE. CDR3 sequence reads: CASSPWGGYNEQFF. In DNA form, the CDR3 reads TGTGCCAGCAGCCCTTGGGGGGGCTACAATGAGCAGTTCTTC. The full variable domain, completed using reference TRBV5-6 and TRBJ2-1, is DAGVTQSPTHLIKTRGQQVTLRCSPKSGHDTVSWYQQALGQGPQFIFQYYEEEERQRGNFPDRFSGHQFPNYSSELNVNALLLGDSALYLCASSPWGGYNEQFFGPGTRLTVL.

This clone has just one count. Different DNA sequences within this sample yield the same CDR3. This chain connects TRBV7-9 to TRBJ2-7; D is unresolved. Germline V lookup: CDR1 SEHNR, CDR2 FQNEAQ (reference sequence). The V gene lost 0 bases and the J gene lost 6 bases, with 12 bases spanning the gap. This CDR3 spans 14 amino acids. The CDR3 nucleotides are TGTGCCAGCAGCTTAGCCGCAGGAATCGGCGAGCAGTACTTC. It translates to CASSLAAGIGEQYF. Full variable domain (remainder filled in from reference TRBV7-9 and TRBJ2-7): DTGVSQNPRHKITKRGQNVTFRCDPISEHNRLYWYRQTLGQGPEFLTYFQNEAQLEKSRLLSDRFSAERPKGSFSTLEIQRTEQGDSAMYLCASSLAAGIGEQYFGPGTRLTVT.

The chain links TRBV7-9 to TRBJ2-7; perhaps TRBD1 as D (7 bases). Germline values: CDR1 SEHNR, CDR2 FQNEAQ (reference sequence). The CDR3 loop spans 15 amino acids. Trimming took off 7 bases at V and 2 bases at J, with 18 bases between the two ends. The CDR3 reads CASIPQGGIPYEQYF. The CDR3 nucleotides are TGTGCCAGCATCCCCCAGGGGGGCATACCCTACGAGCAGTACTTC. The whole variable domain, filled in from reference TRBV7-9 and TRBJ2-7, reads DTGVSQNPRHKITKRGQNVTFRCDPISEHNRLYWYRQTLGQGPEFLTYFQNEAQLEKSRLLSDRFSAERPKGSFSTLEIQRTEQGDSAMYLCASIPQGGIPYEQYFGPGTRLTVT.

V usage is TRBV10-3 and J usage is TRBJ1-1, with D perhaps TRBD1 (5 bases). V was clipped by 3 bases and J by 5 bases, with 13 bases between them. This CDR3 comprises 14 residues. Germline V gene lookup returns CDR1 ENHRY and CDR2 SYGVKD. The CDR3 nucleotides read TGTGCCATCAGTGATGGGGGGGGAAGAACTGAAGCTTTCTTT. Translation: CAISDGGGRTEAFF.

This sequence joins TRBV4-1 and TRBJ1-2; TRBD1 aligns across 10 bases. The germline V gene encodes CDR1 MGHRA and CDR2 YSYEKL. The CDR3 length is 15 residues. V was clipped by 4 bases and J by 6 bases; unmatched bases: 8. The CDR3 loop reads CASSPQGQGLDGYTF. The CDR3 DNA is TGCGCCAGCAGCCCCCAGGGACAGGGGCTTGATGGCTACACCTTC.

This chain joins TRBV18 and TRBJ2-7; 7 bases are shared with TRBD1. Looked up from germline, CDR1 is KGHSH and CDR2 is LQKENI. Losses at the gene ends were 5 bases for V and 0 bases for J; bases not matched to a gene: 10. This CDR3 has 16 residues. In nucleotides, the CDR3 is TGTGCCAGCTCAGACCGAAAGGGACAGCACTCCTACGAGCAGTACTTC. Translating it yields CASSDRKGQHSYEQYF.

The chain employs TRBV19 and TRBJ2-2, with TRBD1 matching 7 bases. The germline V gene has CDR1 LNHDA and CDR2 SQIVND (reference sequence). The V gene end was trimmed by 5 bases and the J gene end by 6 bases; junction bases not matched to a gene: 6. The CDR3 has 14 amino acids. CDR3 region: CASSSRQGAGELFF. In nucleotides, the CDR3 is TGTGCCAGTAGTTCACGACAGGGCGCCGGGGAGCTGTTTTTT.

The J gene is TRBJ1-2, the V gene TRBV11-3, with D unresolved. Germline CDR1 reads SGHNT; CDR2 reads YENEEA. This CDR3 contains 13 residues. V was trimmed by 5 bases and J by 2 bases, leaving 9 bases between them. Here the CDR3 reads CASSLDTNYGYTF. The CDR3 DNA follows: TGTGCCAGCAGCCTTGACACCAACTATGGCTACACCTTC.